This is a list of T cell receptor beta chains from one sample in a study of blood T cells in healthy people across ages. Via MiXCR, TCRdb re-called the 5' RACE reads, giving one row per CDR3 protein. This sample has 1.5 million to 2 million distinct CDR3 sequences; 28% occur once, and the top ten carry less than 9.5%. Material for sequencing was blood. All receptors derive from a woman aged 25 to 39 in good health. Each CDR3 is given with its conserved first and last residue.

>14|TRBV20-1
CSAKRDSDYYGYTF
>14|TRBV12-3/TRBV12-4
CASRSTGRSYEQYF
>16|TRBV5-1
CASSSDGPTGANVLTF
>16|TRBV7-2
CASSPQGSGRAYEQYF
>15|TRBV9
CASSVERTGVDTQYF
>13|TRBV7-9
CATETGRVNEQYF
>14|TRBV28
CASSATQRYPGYTF
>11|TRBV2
CAARGPEGYTF
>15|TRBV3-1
CASSQGVVGTDTQYF
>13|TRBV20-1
CSATRTGVTEAFF
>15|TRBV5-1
CASSLSWASSYEQYF
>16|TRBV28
CASSLTPSTGANVLTF
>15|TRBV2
CASSEQTSGTVEQYF
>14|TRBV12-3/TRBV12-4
CASSPTTGGDKQYF
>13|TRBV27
CAGSSQTQETQYF
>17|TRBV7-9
CASSYTGAGVGGYGYTF
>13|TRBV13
CASNSSGQRTQYF
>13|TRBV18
CASSGTGTQPQHF
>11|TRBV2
CASTPQRPQYF
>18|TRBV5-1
CASSLYPSGGPTYNEQFF
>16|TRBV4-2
CASSQDNPSGAETQYF
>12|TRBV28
CTSWTLAYGYTF
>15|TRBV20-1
CSAKRPGLAGAEQYF
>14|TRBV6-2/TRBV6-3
CASSDLGRDYEQYF
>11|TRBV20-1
CSAAQGEKLFF
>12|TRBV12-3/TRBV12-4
CASSGGAGPQHF
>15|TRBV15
CATSMTKLANQPQHF
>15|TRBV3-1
CASIISPGTQDTQYF
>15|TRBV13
CASSLQGLASYEQYF
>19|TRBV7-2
CASSFPVLWVSGMGGELFF
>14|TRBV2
CASGSGGSTDTQYF
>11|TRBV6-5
CASRRKDVLTF
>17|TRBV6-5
CASSHSSGYSRGAEAFF
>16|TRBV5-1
CASSYSSGKVPDTQYF
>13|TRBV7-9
CASSRRGPYGYTF
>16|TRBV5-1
CASSPGTHATNEKLFF
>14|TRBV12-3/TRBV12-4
CASSFEGGIYGYTF
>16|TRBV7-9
CASSSGTGFGANVLTF
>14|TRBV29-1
CSVDGASGAYGYTF
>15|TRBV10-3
CALSGSSFSTDTQYF
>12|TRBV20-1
CSALRTVYEQYF
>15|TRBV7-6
CSSSLDTGWGDTQYF
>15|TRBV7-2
CASSFGGFSTDTQYF
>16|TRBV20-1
CSARYGTSGSRETQYF
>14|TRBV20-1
CSAEVGSGANVLTF